A single sample is the source of the 25 T cell receptor beta chains below, sequenced in a study of blood T cell repertoires in COVID-19. The data were produced by immunoSEQ multiplex PCR, yet TCRdb's version contains in-frame clones alone and is incomplete. Of about 270,000 clones in the sample, roughly 88% are singletons; the top ten hold 8% to 13%. The sequenced sample was peripheral blood. These receptors were obtained from an older woman with acute or convalescent COVID-19.

V gene TRBV5-5 combines with J gene TRBJ1-6, with TRBD1 matching over 7 bases. Germline V gives CDR1 SGHKS, CDR2 YYEKEE (reference sequence). With V trimmed by 4 bases and J by 6 bases, 4 bases remained unmatched. CDR3 length equals 14 residues. This CDR3 reads CASSTTGSNSPLHF. The CDR3 DNA is TGTGCCAGCAGCACGACAGGGTCTAATTCACCCCTCCACTTT.

The gene calls are TRBV7-2 and TRBJ1-5; possible D gene TRBD1, 6 bases. V lost 7 bases, J lost 3 bases, and 16 bases lay in between. The length of the CDR3 is 15 residues. Germline loops: CDR1 SGHTA, CDR2 FQGNSA. In nucleotides, the CDR3 is TGTGCCAGCAACGGGGGGGCAGGGAACAATCAGCCCCAGCATTTT. Translating gives CASNGGAGNNQPQHF.

The genes are TRBV12-3 or TRBV12-4 and TRBJ1-4; D is ambiguous. This CDR3 is 12 amino acids long. Trimming left V 3 bases short and J 12 bases short, with 11 bases between. Written as DNA, the CDR3 is TGTGCCAGCAGTTTGATAAGGGAGGAACTGTTTTTT. This gives the protein CASSLIREELFF.

The gene calls are TRBV4-1 and TRBJ1-2, with D maybe TRBD1 (6 bases). V lost 0 bases and J 7 bases, leaving 21 bases between the germline ends. Germline V gene data show CDR1 as MGHRA and CDR2 as YSYEKL. The CDR3 contains 17 residues. The CDR3 sequence is CASSQEDSWGYLAGYTF. In DNA form, the CDR3 reads TGCGCCAGCAGCCAAGAGGACAGTTGGGGGTACCTAGCTGGCTACACCTTC.

The rearrangement joins TRBV13 to TRBJ2-4, with TRBD2 identical over 8 bases. Losses at the gene ends were 5 bases for V and 8 bases for J; bases not matched to a gene: 2. Germline values: CDR1 PRHDT, CDR2 FYEKMQ (reference sequence). This CDR3 contains 12 residues. The CDR3 DNA reads as TGTGCCAGCAGCGCGGGGGGACACATTCAGTACTTC. Encoded protein: CASSAGGHIQYF.

This rearrangement joins TRBV9 to TRBJ2-7, with 7 bases lining up with TRBD2. V lost 3 bases to trimming and J lost 5 bases; unmatched junction nucleotides: 11. The CDR3 covers 15 residues. In germline, CDR1 is SGDLS, CDR2 YYNGEE. CDR3 sequence: CASSDPRGGEDEQYF. The CDR3, as DNA: TGTGCCAGCAGCGACCCACGCGGGGGAGAGGACGAGCAGTACTTC.

This chain uses TRBV2 with TRBJ1-2; D remains ambiguous. This CDR3 has 13 amino acids. V was trimmed by 4 bases and J by 3 bases, leaving 9 bases between them. Per the germline V gene, CDR1 is SNHLY and CDR2 is FYNNEI. CDR3 residues: CASSALNYYGYTF. CDR3 nucleotides: TGTGCCAGCAGTGCATTAAACTACTATGGCTACACCTTC.

The V call is TRBV14, the J call TRBJ1-6; D uncertain. Per germline, CDR1 SGHDN and CDR2 FVKESK. Trimming cost V 3 bases and J 9 bases, with 9 bases left between them. CDR3 size: 13 residues. For the CDR3, the DNA is TGTGCCAGCAGCCAGGTAGCCCCTTCACCCCTCCACTTT. Its protein is CASSQVAPSPLHF. Drawing the rest from reference TRBV14 and TRBJ1-6, the complete variable domain is EAGVTQFPSHSVIEKGQTVTLRCDPISGHDNLYWYRRVMGKEIKFLLHFVKESKQDESGMPNNRFLAERTGGTYSTLKVQPAELEDSGVYFCASSQVAPSPLHFGNGTRLTVT.

The chain has TRBV7-8 and TRBJ1-2; D is possibly TRBD1 (6 bases). V was trimmed by 1 base and J by 8 bases, leaving 11 bases between them. CDR1 and CDR2 from the germline V gene are SGHVS and FQNEAQ. CDR3 length: 13 residues. Here the CDR3 reads CASSLVGAGGYTF. As DNA, the CDR3 is TGTGCCAGCAGCTTAGTGGGGGCTGGGGGCTACACCTTC.

This clone was found once. The V and J genes are TRBV18 and TRBJ1-1; D is uncertain. The length of the CDR3 is 15 residues. The germline CDR1 and CDR2 sequences are KGHSH and LQKENI. V lost 3 bases to trimming and J lost 0 bases, with 11 bases between them. In DNA, the CDR3 is TGTGCCAGCTCACCGGTCACCGGGGTGAACACTGAAGCTTTCTTT. Its protein is CASSPVTGVNTEAFF.

This clone was detected a few times. The chain couples TRBV3-1 (or the pseudogene TRBV3-2) to TRBJ2-2; possible D gene TRBD2, 6 bases. The V end lost 5 bases, the J end lost 1 base, and 8 bases lay between the germline ends. Germline CDR1 and CDR2: LGHDT and YNNKEL (reference sequence). The CDR3 sequence is 14 residues long. The CDR3 spells CASSGSGNTGELFF. In nucleotides, the CDR3 is TGTGCCAGCAGCGGTAGCGGGAACACCGGGGAGCTGTTTTTT.

The chain couples TRBV9 to TRBJ1-2; 7 nucleotides line up with TRBD1. Losses at the gene ends were 0 bases for V and 4 bases for J; bases not matched to a gene: 6. The CDR3 runs 15 residues. Germline CDR1 and CDR2: SGDLS and YYNGEE. This CDR3 is CASSVGGQRLYGYTF. The DNA for the CDR3 is TGTGCCAGCAGCGTAGGGGGACAGCGACTCTATGGCTACACCTTC. Drawing the rest from reference TRBV9 and TRBJ1-2, the complete variable domain is DSGVTQTPKHLITATGQRVTLRCSPRSGDLSVYWYQQSLDQGLQFLIQYYNGEERAKGNILERFSAQQFPDLHSELNLSSLELGDSALYFCASSVGGQRLYGYTFGSGTRLTVV.

The genes are TRBV5-1 and TRBJ1-1; 7 bases fit TRBD1. Germline values: CDR1 SGHRS, CDR2 YFSETQ. This CDR3 is 14 amino acids long. V trimming: 3 bases; J trimming: 6 bases; junction bases outside the gene matches: 8. The CDR3 region has the DNA TGCGCCAGCAGCTGGGGACAGTCGGGGGCTGAAGCTTTCTTT. It codes for CASSWGQSGAEAFF.

The J gene is TRBJ1-1, the V gene TRBV3-1 (or the pseudogene TRBV3-2), with 8 bases matching TRBD1. The J segment lost 10 bases and the V segment lost 3 bases, leaving 7 bases of the junction unmatched. Germline lookup yields CDR1 LGHDT and CDR2 YNNKEL (reference sequence). The CDR3 is made up of 13 amino acids. CDR3 sequence: CASSQGTGGRAFF. The CDR3 region has the DNA TGTGCCAGCAGCCAGGGTACAGGGGGGAGAGCTTTCTTT.

V usage is TRBV27 and J usage is TRBJ2-3; TRBD2 matches at 9 bases. Looked up from germline, CDR1 is MNHEY and CDR2 is SMNVEV (reference sequence). V lost 6 bases and J lost 2; bases outside the gene matches: 12. CDR3 length: 17 residues. CDR3 nucleotide sequence: TGTGCCAGCAGCCGATACTTAGCGGGGGAAATCACAGATACGCAGTATTTT. Translation: CASSRYLAGEITDTQYF.

V gene TRBV6-5 combines with J gene TRBJ2-2, with D perhaps matching TRBD2 (7 bases). Deletions cut 6 bases from V and 0 bases from J, with 11 bases between. Germline-derived CDR1 and CDR2 are MNHEY and SVGAGI. The CDR3 runs to 15 residues. The CDR3 region is CASSFGGPNTGELFF. The CDR3 region has the DNA TGTGCCAGCAGCTTCGGGGGGCCGAACACCGGGGAGCTGTTTTTT.

This clone was found a few times. The chain uses TRBV6-6 and TRBJ2-5; 8 bases match TRBD2. CDR3 length: 14 residues. V shed 7 bases, J shed 1 base, and the junction held 5 bases outside the gene matches. The germline CDR1 and CDR2 sequences are MNHNY and SVGAGI (reference sequence). In DNA, the CDR3 is TGTGCCAGCAATAGACGGGGGGGCCAAGAGACCCAGTACTTC. Amino acids: CASNRRGGQETQYF.

The V call is TRBV5-1, the J call TRBJ1-1; D is unclear. CDR1 SGHRS and CDR2 YFSETQ come from the germline V gene. Deletions cut 0 bases from V and 11 bases from J, with 11 bases between. CDR3 length: 12 residues. Here the CDR3 reads CASSLAGMEAFF. The CDR3 nucleotides are TGCGCCAGCAGCTTGGCCGGGATGGAGGCTTTCTTT.

This clone was counted a single time. The chain is built from TRBV5-6 and TRBJ1-2; TRBD1 is a possible D gene (6 bases). Germline CDR1 reads SGHDT; CDR2 reads YYEEEE. The V and J ends lost 2 bases and 4 bases respectively, with 12 bases between them. This CDR3 is built from 14 residues. In DNA, the CDR3 is TGTGCCAGCAGCTTTCTACAGGGCGGCTATGGCTACACCTTC. It is translated as CASSFLQGGYGYTF.

The rearrangement links TRBV6-5 to TRBJ1-1; perhaps TRBD1 as D (5 bases). V dropped 6 bases and J dropped 1 base, with 12 bases sitting between them. This CDR3 is 14 amino acids long. The germline CDR1 and CDR2 sequences are MNHEY and SVGAGI. CDR3 coding DNA: TGTGCCAGCAGAAACCACGGACAGAACACTGAAGCTTTCTTT. Translation gives CASRNHGQNTEAFF.

This sequence joins TRBV5-6 and TRBJ2-3; a weak D match, TRBD1 (5 bases). The CDR3 contains 16 residues. V was trimmed by 2 bases and J by 5 bases, leaving 18 bases between them. CDR1 is SGHDT and CDR2 is YYEEEE in the germline V gene. The CDR3 region has the DNA TGTGCCAGCAGCTTTGTCGGCGCCAGGGCAGTAGATACGCAGTATTTT. Its protein product is CASSFVGARAVDTQYF.

This chain links TRBV11-2 with TRBJ1-6, with no clear D. The CDR3 consists of 12 residues. Germline CDR1 and CDR2: SGHAT and FQNNGV. V shed 1 base and J shed 14 bases, with 9 bases lying between them. CDR3 amino acids: CASSLGRNSLHF. The CDR3 coding sequence is TGTGCCAGCAGCTTAGGGCGGAATTCCCTCCACTTT.

CDR3 nucleotide sequence: TGTGCCAGCAGCTTAGATTTGAGCGGGGGAACAAGCTCCTACGAGCAGTACTTC. Its translation is CASSLDLSGGTSSYEQYF. The chain combines TRBV11-2 with TRBJ2-7; 8 bases line up with TRBD2. Germline V gene sequence: CDR1 SGHAT, CDR2 FQNNGV. The CDR3 totals 18 residues. V lost 0 bases, J lost 0 bases, and 10 bases stayed unmatched. Full variable domain (missing parts from reference TRBV11-2 and TRBJ2-7): EAGVAQSPRYKIIEKRQSVAFWCNPISGHATLYWYQQILGQGPKLLIQFQNNGVVDDSQLPKDRFSAERLKGVDSTLKIQPAKLEDSAVYLCASSLDLSGGTSSYEQYFGPGTRLTVT.

The V call is TRBV19, the J call TRBJ1-2; TRBD1 matches 9 bases. Germline V gene lookup returns CDR1 LNHDA and CDR2 SQIVND (reference sequence). This CDR3 comprises 15 residues. The V and J ends lost 6 bases and 2 bases, in that order; junction bases with no gene match: 7. CDR3 region: CASRDRGSSNYGYTF. The CDR3, as DNA: TGTGCCAGTAGGGACAGGGGTAGCTCCAACTATGGCTACACCTTC.

This clone was counted once. The V call is TRBV28, the J call TRBJ2-3; weak D call: TRBD1 (6 bases). Germline CDR1 is MDHEN and CDR2 is SYDVKM. The CDR3 loop spans 16 amino acids. The V gene lost 2 bases and the J gene lost 2 bases, with 14 bases spanning the gap. This CDR3 reads CASSLGGRRYTDTQYF. CDR3 nucleotide sequence: TGTGCCAGCAGTTTAGGGGGCCGCCGGTACACAGATACGCAGTATTTT. Full variable domain (outside the CDR3, taken from reference TRBV28 and TRBJ2-3): DVKVTQSSRYLVKRTGEKVFLECVQDMDHENMFWYRQDPGLGLRLIYFSYDVKMKEKGDIPEGYSVSREKKERFSLILESASTNQTSMYLCASSLGGRRYTDTQYFGPGTRLTVL.